These T cell receptor beta chains were read from a single sample in a study of T cell responses to AZD1222 COVID-19 vaccine. Measured with immunoSEQ multiplex PCR; TCRdb has only the in-frame clones, and not every one. The sample yields about 94,000 clones, nearly 90% seen once. The specimen was peripheral blood, collected on day 0 of AZD1222 vaccination. The receptors were gathered from an adult in good health. The CDR3 runs from the conserved cysteine through the conserved F or W.

j_call	v_call	cdr3_aa
TRBJ2-3	TRBV2	CASSWSGGADTQYF
TRBJ1-5	TRBV2	CASSDGQGSNQPQHF
TRBJ1-5	TRBV19	CASSIEGQGYSNQPQHF
TRBJ2-7	TRBV9	CASSVAGQGNEQYF
TRBJ1-1	TRBV25-1	CASRNGGTGKLNTEAFF
TRBJ1-5	TRBV11-2	CASSLVRVEDQPQHF
TRBJ1-1	TRBV18	CASSPGTRGMNTEAFF
TRBJ1-6	TRBV28	CASSRSNSPLHF
TRBJ2-2	TRBV5-4	CASSRTGAPFTGELFF
TRBJ2-1	TRBV10-1	CASSGSFPPPYNEQFF
TRBJ2-2	TRBV7-8	CASSLASLGEATGELFF
TRBJ1-4	TRBV19	CASSRPDRVQEKLFF
TRBJ2-6	TRBV5-1	CASSYRTAGANVLTF
TRBJ1-6	TRBV4-1	CASSQVENSPLHF
TRBJ1-1	TRBV7-2	CASSLQVGRAFF
TRBJ1-1	TRBV7-9	CASSLIDRGAEAFF
TRBJ1-4	TRBV5-1	CASSLAGTGATNEKLFF
TRBJ1-2	TRBV3-1/TRBV3-2	CASSQDRRAYGYTF
TRBJ1-2	TRBV5-5	CASSPGWSVSNYGYTF
TRBJ1-4	TRBV7-9	CASSLRDSSYATNEKLFF
TRBJ2-1	TRBV4-1	CASSQGRLSPANEQFF
TRBJ1-4	TRBV7-9	CASSDDRGPNEKLFF
TRBJ2-1	TRBV9	CASSETSAYNEQFF
TRBJ1-5	TRBV7-8	CASSLYRDQNQPQHF
TRBJ1-1	TRBV7-2	CASSFAQEAFF
TRBJ1-5	TRBV12-3/TRBV12-4	CASSLLQGPQHF
TRBJ2-7	TRBV5-4	CASSLAGQGTNYEQYF
TRBJ2-7	TRBV3-1/TRBV3-2	CASSQVYEQYF
TRBJ2-3	TRBV3-1/TRBV3-2	CASSLQPGGTRRYF
TRBJ2-7	TRBV4-3	CASSQDLQTYEQYF
TRBJ2-3	TRBV2	CASSRATSGSTDTQYF
TRBJ1-1	TRBV4-3	CASSQDEAPNTEAFF
TRBJ2-1	TRBV18	CASSPAGVYSYNEQFF
TRBJ2-3	TRBV6-5	CASSPWGTSTDTQYF
TRBJ2-2	TRBV5-6	CASSLVGLPTGELFF
TRBJ1-2	TRBV7-3	CASSPGQGNYGYTF
TRBJ2-7	TRBV29-1	CSVAGNSYEQYF
TRBJ1-5	TRBV13	CASSSLASNQPQHF
TRBJ2-1	TRBV7-9	CASSPGSGAYNEQFF
TRBJ1-1	TRBV7-3	CASSSVSGTEAFF
TRBJ2-7	TRBV21-1	CASSSRGLLSYEQYF
TRBJ1-2	TRBV19	CASSKHRTAPYGYTF
TRBJ1-3	TRBV19	CASSVQGRPGNTIYF
TRBJ1-5	TRBV2	CASSRDNSNQPQHF
TRBJ1-5	TRBV7-2	CASRLGPNQPQHF
TRBJ1-2	TRBV24-1	CATSETYARDGYTF
TRBJ2-5	TRBV9	CASSVALQGQETQYF
TRBJ1-1	TRBV6-2/TRBV6-3	CASSNPTGATEAFF
TRBJ2-3	TRBV6-5	CASKTGHGTDTQYF
TRBJ1-1	TRBV20-1	CSAKENTEAFF
TRBJ2-1	TRBV5-6	CASSFQLYNEQFF
TRBJ2-5	TRBV11-2	CASSLGLAGLQETQYF
TRBJ1-2	TRBV4-1	CASSQFESQYGYTF